These T cell receptor beta chains were read from a single sample in a study of cytomegalovirus exposure and HLA in healthy donors. Sequencing was performed with immunoSEQ multiplex PCR; in TCRdb, only in-frame clones are kept and a portion is missing. This repertoire shows 120,000 to 150,000 clones, 61% found once; its top ten account for around 1.9%. The sequencing sample was made of PBMCs. The receptors here all came from a male donor in good health and CMV-seronegative. Both conserved end residues are part of each CDR3. The D gene is left open where the match is weak. Not all rows give a size; the values are once, few, many and, for expanded clones, a class.

cdr3_length d_call j_call clone_size v_call cdr3_nt cdr3_aa
17 . TRBJ1-4 few TRBV7-6 TGTGCCAGCAGCTCGAATCGGGGGGGAGGGCTTAATGAAAAACTGTTTTTT CASSSNRGGGLNEKLFF
15 TRBD1 TRBJ1-1 . TRBV6-6 TGTGCCAGCACCCCCCAACCCGACAGGGAGACTGAAGCTTTCTTT CASTPQPDRETEAFF
12 . TRBJ1-1 . TRBV30 TGTGCCTCAGGACAGCTCTACACTGAAGCTTTCTTT CASGQLYTEAFF
13 . TRBJ2-2 . TRBV7-2 TGTGCCAGCAGCCCCTACGACACCGGGGAGCTGTTTTTT CASSPYDTGELFF
14 . TRBJ1-3 . TRBV9 TGTGCCAGCAGCCCGGAGGGGAGGAGGAACACCATATATTTT CASSPEGRRNTIYF
19 . TRBJ2-3 . TRBV10-3 TGTGCCATCAGTGAGGGGTATGGCGGGGCCTCGACGCCAACAGATACGCAGTATTTT CAISEGYGGASTPTDTQYF
14 . TRBJ1-1 . TRBV6-5 TGTGCCAGCCAAAACAGGGAGACGAACAGGGAAGCTTTCTTT CASQNRETNREAFF
16 . TRBJ1-6 . TRBV27 TGTGCCAGCAGAGTTATGGGGGCCACCTATAATTCACCCCTCCACTTT CASRVMGATYNSPLHF
14 TRBD1 TRBJ1-2 few TRBV7-2 TGTGCCAGCAGCTTAGACAGGGGGCTGGAGGGCTACCCCTTC CASSLDRGLEGYPF
14 . TRBJ2-7 . TRBV6-5 TGTGCCAGCAGTATCCGGGACATCTACTACGAGCAGTACTTC CASSIRDIYYEQYF
15 TRBD1 TRBJ2-7 . TRBV9 TGTGCCAGCTGGGACAGGCTACTCTACAGCTACGAGCAGTACTTC CASWDRLLYSYEQYF
13 . TRBJ1-3 . TRBV29-1 TGCAGCGTTCAGATAGACGGGGGAAACACCATATATTTT CSVQIDGGNTIYF
13 TRBD2 TRBJ2-5 . TRBV12-5 TGTGCTAGTGTACCCGGGGGGGGAGAGACCCAGTACTTC CASVPGGGETQYF
14 . TRBJ2-1 . TRBV6-5 TGTGCCAGCAGTTACCAGACGGGGTACAATGAGCAGTTCTTC CASSYQTGYNEQFF
15 TRBD1 TRBJ1-1 few TRBV5-1 TGCGCCAGCAGCAACCTGGGACAGTCGAACACTGAAGCTTTCTTT CASSNLGQSNTEAFF
14 . TRBJ1-6 . TRBV27 TGTGCCAGCAGTTTTGCAGTCCTGAATTCACCCCTCCACTTT CASSFAVLNSPLHF
16 TRBD1 TRBJ2-1 once TRBV7-6 TGTGCCAGCAGCCAGGGACAGGCAAGCTCCTACAATGAGCAGTTCTTC CASSQGQASSYNEQFF
14 TRBD1 TRBJ2-3 . TRBV18 TGTGCCAGCTCACAAGCGACAGGGGTGGATACGCAGTATTTT CASSQATGVDTQYF
16 . TRBJ1-3 . TRBV28 TGTGCCAGCAGCCCGGCCGGGGACAACTCTGGAAACACCATATATTTT CASSPAGDNSGNTIYF
15 TRBD2 TRBJ2-1 . TRBV5-4 TGTGCCAGCAGCTTGTCGCGGGGGAATTACAATGAGCAGTTCTTC CASSLSRGNYNEQFF
15 TRBD1 TRBJ1-2 . TRBV7-6 TGTGCCAGCAGCTTACTGGCGACAGGGGGTGGTGGCTACACCTTC CASSLLATGGGGYTF
15 . TRBJ2-1 . TRBV5-8 TGTGCCAGCAGCTTGGCCAGGGGAGTGAGCAATGAGCAGTTCTTC CASSLARGVSNEQFF
10 . TRBJ1-5 . TRBV19 TGTGCCAGCGGGAAATTGAAACCGCGTTTT CASGKLKPRF
13 . TRBJ2-5 few TRBV18 TGTGCCAGCTTCAAACAGGGAACGGAGACCCAGTACTTC CASFKQGTETQYF
13 . TRBJ2-1 . TRBV6-1 TGTGCCAGCAGAGACTCAGGGTCAGATGAGCAGTTCTTC CASRDSGSDEQFF
14 . TRBJ2-5 . TRBV6-5 TGTGCCAGCAGCCCCCCGCCGGGGATCGAGACCCAGTACTTC CASSPPPGIETQYF
11 . TRBJ2-7 . TRBV20-1 TGCGGGTCCAGGGGAGCCTACGAGCAGTACTTC CGSRGAYEQYF
16 TRBD2 TRBJ2-5 . TRBV14 TGTGCCAGCAGCCAACCTGCCGGGACTAGCGGGAAGACCCAGTACTTC CASSQPAGTSGKTQYF
16 TRBD1 TRBJ2-7 . TRBV4-2 TGTGCCAGCAGCCACCGGGGACAGGGAGGGTCCTACGAGCAGTACTTC CASSHRGQGGSYEQYF
18 . TRBJ2-7 . TRBV19 TGTGCCAGTAGTATAGAGGACAAGCCTTGGATGCCCTCCTACGAGCAGTACTTC CASSIEDKPWMPSYEQYF
17 . TRBJ2-2 . TRBV18 TGTGCCAGCTCACCAAGGGACAATCTTGGGAGCACCGGGGAGCTGTTTTTT CASSPRDNLGSTGELFF
14 . TRBJ2-7 few TRBV5-4 TGTGCCAGCAGCGCGGGACAGAAATACTACGAGCAGTACTTC CASSAGQKYYEQYF
17 TRBD2 TRBJ2-7 . TRBV7-9 TGTGCCAGCAGCCCCAGACTAGCGGGGGAGTCCTCCTACGAGCAGTACTTC CASSPRLAGESSYEQYF
11 . TRBJ2-1 . TRBV11-2 TGTGCCAGCAGCTTAGTGTGGTGGCTCGTCTTC CASSLVWWLVF
13 TRBD2 TRBJ2-7 . TRBV29-1 TGCAGCGTTGTCAGCGGGGTCTCCTACGAGCAGTACTTC CSVVSGVSYEQYF
19 . TRBJ1-3 . TRBV6-1 TGTGCCAGCAGTGACGCTGGGCTGACCTGGGGGGAATCTGGAAACACCATATATTTT CASSDAGLTWGESGNTIYF
14 . TRBJ1-1 . TRBV4-1 TGCGCCAGCAGCCAAGTAGGTAGGGAGACTGAAGCTTTCTTT CASSQVGRETEAFF
16 . TRBJ1-3 . TRBV5-1 TGCGCCAGCAGCGGAAGATGGGGGGTCTCTGGAAACACCATATATTTT CASSGRWGVSGNTIYF
15 TRBD1 TRBJ2-7 . TRBV11-2 TGTGCCAGCAGCTTAGCGGGACAGGGGTATTCCGAGCAGTACTTC CASSLAGQGYSEQYF
15 TRBD2 TRBJ2-3 . TRBV11-3 TGTGCCAGCAGCCGCGGGGGGCCCGGCACAGATACGCAGTATTTT CASSRGGPGTDTQYF
14 . TRBJ1-6 . TRBV5-6 TGTGCCAGCAGCTTTGTCGGGGGGGATTCACCCCTCCACTTT CASSFVGGDSPLHF
16 . TRBJ1-2 few TRBV5-4 TGTGCCAGCAGCTCTAAACGAAACGGGGGGGCTGGGGACTACACCTTC CASSSKRNGGAGDYTF
13 . TRBJ2-5 . TRBV5-4 TGTGCCAGCAGCTTGCCGGTACAAGAGACCCAGTACTTC CASSLPVQETQYF